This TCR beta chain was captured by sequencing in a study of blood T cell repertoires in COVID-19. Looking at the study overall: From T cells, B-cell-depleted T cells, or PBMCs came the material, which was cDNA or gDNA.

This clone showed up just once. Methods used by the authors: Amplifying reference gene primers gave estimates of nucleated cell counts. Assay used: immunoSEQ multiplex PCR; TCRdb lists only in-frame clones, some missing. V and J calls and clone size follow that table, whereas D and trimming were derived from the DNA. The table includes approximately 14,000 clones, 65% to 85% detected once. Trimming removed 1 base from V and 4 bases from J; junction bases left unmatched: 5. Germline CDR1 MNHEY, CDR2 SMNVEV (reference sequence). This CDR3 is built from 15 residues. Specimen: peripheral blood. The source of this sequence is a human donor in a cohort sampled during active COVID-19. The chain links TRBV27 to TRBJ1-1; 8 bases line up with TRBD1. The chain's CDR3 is CASSLFPDRVTEAFF. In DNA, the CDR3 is TGTGCCAGCAGTTTATTCCCGGACAGGGTCACTGAAGCTTTCTTT.